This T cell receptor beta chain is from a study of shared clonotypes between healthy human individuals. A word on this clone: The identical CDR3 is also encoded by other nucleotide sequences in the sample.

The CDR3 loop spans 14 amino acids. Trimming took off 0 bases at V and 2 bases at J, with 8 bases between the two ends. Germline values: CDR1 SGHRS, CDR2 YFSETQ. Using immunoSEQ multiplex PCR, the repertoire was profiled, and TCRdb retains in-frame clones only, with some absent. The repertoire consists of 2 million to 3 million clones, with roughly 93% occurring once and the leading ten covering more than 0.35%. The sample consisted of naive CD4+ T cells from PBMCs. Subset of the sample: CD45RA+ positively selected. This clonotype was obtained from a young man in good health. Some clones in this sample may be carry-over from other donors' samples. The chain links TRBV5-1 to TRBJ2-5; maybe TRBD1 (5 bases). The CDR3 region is CASSLGAGQETQYF. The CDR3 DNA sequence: TGCGCCAGCAGCTTGGGGGCAGGGCAAGAGACCCAGTACTTC.